The 5 T cell receptor beta chains below were found in one sample sequenced in a study of blood T cell repertoires in COVID-19 (dated by TCRdb to the early 2020s). The library was produced with the immunoSEQ multiplex PCR assay. Entries here come from immuneACCESS through TCRdb and include only in-frame sequences with V and J called. Some clones fail to appear in such tables; in the studies checked, an unresolved V gene covers under half of the shortfall, and the cause of the remainder is unknown. The sample table contains about 91,000 clones; only one count was recorded for 88% of them. Around 4.5% of the sample comes from the top ten. Sequenced input: peripheral blood. These receptors were collected from a woman over 75 with active COVID-19.

The chain links TRBV19 to TRBJ2-3; no definite D call. The V gene lost 2 bases and the J gene lost 6 bases, with 15 bases spanning the gap. The CDR3 is 15 residues long. Germline CDR1 reads LNHDA; CDR2 reads SQIVND (reference sequence). The CDR3 reads CASSINDLATDTQYF. Here the CDR3 DNA reads TGTGCCAGTAGTATAAATGACTTGGCCACGGATACGCAGTATTTT.

V is TRBV7-9 and J is TRBJ1-5; 9 nucleotides line up with TRBD1. The germline V gene encodes CDR1 SEHNR and CDR2 FQNEAQ (reference sequence). The CDR3 runs to 13 residues. J lost 7 bases, V lost 3 bases, and 1 base had no gene match. The DNA of the CDR3 is TGTGCCAGCAGCTTCGGACAGGGGCAGCCCCAGCATTTT. Residues: CASSFGQGQPQHF.

The gene calls are TRBV2 and TRBJ2-5, with D perhaps matching TRBD2 (6 bases). This CDR3 is built from 17 residues. CDR1 SNHLY and CDR2 FYNNEI come from the germline V gene. Trimming took off 6 bases at V and 5 bases at J, with 25 bases between the two ends. DNA of the CDR3: TGTGCCAGCAGGGGCCATCTAGCGTCCAACCCGGGGGAGACCCAGTACTTC. Residues: CASRGHLASNPGETQYF.

The chain has TRBV7-2 and TRBJ2-3; 11 positions match TRBD2. The germline V gene encodes CDR1 SGHTA and CDR2 FQGNSA. Trimming took 1 base from V and 6 from J; bases not matched to a gene: 6. CDR3 size: 16 residues. CDR3 sequence: CASSLGLAGTVDTQYF. The CDR3, as DNA: TGTGCCAGCAGCTTAGGACTAGCGGGAACCGTGGATACGCAGTATTTT.

The J gene is TRBJ2-7, the V gene TRBV28, with TRBD2 as a possible D gene (6 bases). Germline V lookup: CDR1 MDHEN, CDR2 SYDVKM. CDR3 length: 11 residues. V was trimmed by 5 bases and J by 7 bases, leaving 9 bases between them. CDR3 protein: CASSLAREQYF. As DNA, the CDR3 is TGTGCCAGCAGTCTAGCGCGGGAGCAGTACTTC.